This TCR beta chain was identified during a study of OX40 agonist ivuxolimab in advanced cancers. Sequencing was performed with immunoSEQ multiplex PCR; in TCRdb, only in-frame clones are kept and a portion is missing. The sample lists 60,000 to 75,000 clones; more than 70% were seen once. V lost 6 bases, J lost 1 base, and 6 bases stayed unmatched. CDR3 length equals 14 residues. Germline CDR1 is PRHDT and CDR2 is FYEKMQ (reference sequence). This material consisted of CD4+ or CD8+ T cells sorted from blood, taken in a trial of the OX40 agonist ivuxolimab. V gene TRBV13 combines with J gene TRBJ2-7; 7 bases are a match to TRBD1. The clonotype was recovered from an adult with an advanced solid tumor such as melanoma, head and neck, liver or kidney cancer. CDR3 protein: CASSSSGQSYEQYF. CDR3 in DNA: TGTGCCAGCAGTTCCTCGGGACAGTCCTACGAGCAGTACTTC.